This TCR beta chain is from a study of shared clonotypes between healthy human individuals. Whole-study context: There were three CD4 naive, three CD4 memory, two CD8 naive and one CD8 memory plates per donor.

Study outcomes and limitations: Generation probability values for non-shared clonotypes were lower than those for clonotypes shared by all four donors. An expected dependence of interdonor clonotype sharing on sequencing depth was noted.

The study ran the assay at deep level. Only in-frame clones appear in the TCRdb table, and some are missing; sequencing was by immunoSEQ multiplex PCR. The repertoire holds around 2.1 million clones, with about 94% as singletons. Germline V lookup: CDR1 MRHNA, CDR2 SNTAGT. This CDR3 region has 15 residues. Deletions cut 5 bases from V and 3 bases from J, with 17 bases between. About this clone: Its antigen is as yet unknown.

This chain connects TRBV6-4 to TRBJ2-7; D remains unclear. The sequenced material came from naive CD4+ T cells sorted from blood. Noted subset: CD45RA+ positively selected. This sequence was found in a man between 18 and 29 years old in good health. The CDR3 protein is CASSRIGSLIYEQYF. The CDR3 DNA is TGTGCCAGCAGTAGGATCGGATCACTAATCTACGAGCAGTACTTC.